The 25 T cell receptor beta chains below come from one sample, sequenced in a study of blood T cell repertoires in COVID-19 (dated by TCRdb to 2018 to 2021). The library relied on the immunoSEQ multiplex PCR assay. Here the immuneACCESS table is served through TCRdb, limited to in-frame sequences with V and J called. Missing clones are a known gap in these copies; in checked studies unresolved V genes cover under half, and the rest lacks a known reason. Recorded for this sample are fewer than 250,000 clones; roughly 86% of them occurred a single time. Under 2% of the sample is in the top ten clones. The material sequenced was peripheral blood. All receptors derive from a woman in her fifties or sixties who had recovered from COVID-19.

The chain has TRBV5-1 and TRBJ2-5; TRBD1 might be the D (5 bases). CDR1 is SGHRS, CDR2 YFSETQ, per germline. Trimming cost V 4 bases and J 1 base, with 11 bases left between them. CDR3 length equals 14 residues. DNA of the CDR3: TGCGCCAGCAGCGCCACAGGTGCCCAAGAGACCCAGTACTTC. Translation: CASSATGAQETQYF.

In its sample, this clone was seen a few times. This chain links TRBV6-5 with TRBJ1-5; TRBD1 matches at 10 bases. The CDR3 totals 15 residues. Trimming removed 5 bases from V and 11 bases from J; junction bases left unmatched: 12. Germline V lookup: CDR1 MNHEY, CDR2 SVGAGI. This CDR3 reads CASSRGGQGLVAQHF. CDR3 coding DNA: TGTGCCAGCAGTCGGGGGGGACAGGGGCTCGTGGCCCAGCATTTT.

The gene calls are TRBV12-3 or TRBV12-4 and TRBJ2-5, with D unclear. This CDR3 comprises 12 residues. V was cut by 0 bases and J by 9 bases, with 8 bases left in between. For the CDR3, the DNA is TGTGCCAGCAGTTTAGCGCTGGCGGCCCAGTACTTC. Translated, it gives CASSLALAAQYF.

The J gene is TRBJ2-7, the V gene TRBV29-1; D not certain. V lost 4 bases and J lost 2, with 6 bases in between. Germline V gene sequence: CDR1 SQVTM, CDR2 ANQGSEA. The CDR3 has 11 residues. The CDR3 is CSVASTYEQYF. CDR3 sequence (DNA): TGCAGCGTTGCATCTACCTACGAGCAGTACTTC.

The V and J genes are TRBV18 and TRBJ2-2; 8 nucleotides align to TRBD1. Germline V gene data show CDR1 as KGHSH and CDR2 as LQKENI. The CDR3 has 15 amino acids. J gave up 4 bases and V 3 bases, and 4 bases lay outside the gene matches. The CDR3: CASSPGQGITGELFF. The CDR3 coding sequence is TGTGCCAGCTCACCCGGACAGGGAATCACCGGGGAGCTGTTTTTT.

The chain is built from TRBV6-4 and TRBJ2-5; D perhaps matches TRBD1 (5 bases). Germline V CDR1 and CDR2: MRHNA, SNTAGT. The CDR3 is 15 residues long. V lost 5 bases and J 4 bases, leaving 17 bases between the germline ends. DNA for the CDR3: TGTGCCAGCAGTCAGGGTCAGCATTCTGGAGAGACCCAGTACTTC. Its protein product is CASSQGQHSGETQYF.

To note about this clone: In the same sample, other DNA sequences code for this CDR3. In DNA, the CDR3 is TGCGCCAGCAGCCTCTCAGGGGGGACTAATGAAAAACTGTTTTTT. Translation gives CASSLSGGTNEKLFF. The V and J genes are TRBV5-1 and TRBJ1-4; 7 nucleotides align to TRBD1. CDR1 and CDR2 from the germline V gene are SGHRS and YFSETQ. The CDR3 runs 15 residues. V shed 4 bases, J shed 2 bases, and the junction held 5 bases outside the gene matches.

The gene calls are TRBV4-1 and TRBJ2-7; TRBD1 is a possible D gene (6 bases). V dropped 4 bases and J dropped 2 bases, with 15 bases sitting between them. CDR3 length: 15 residues. Germline values: CDR1 MGHRA, CDR2 YSYEKL. Written as DNA, the CDR3 is TGCGCCAGCAGCCTCACCATCGGACAGACCTACGAGCAGTACTTC. As protein: CASSLTIGQTYEQYF.

This chain joins TRBV3-1 (or the pseudogene TRBV3-2) and TRBJ2-7; TRBD2 matches at 8 bases. The CDR3 has 20 amino acids. V was clipped by 1 base and J by 1 base; unmatched bases: 18. Germline CDR1 is LGHDT and CDR2 is YNNKEL (reference sequence). In nucleotides, the CDR3 is TGTGCCAGCAGCCAAGTTTCGGGGGGGTTAAGTCTTAGTGGGTCCTACGAGCAGTACTTC. Translation: CASSQVSGGLSLSGSYEQYF.

The chain links TRBV9 to TRBJ2-1; 14 bases align to TRBD2. V was pared by 3 bases and J by 7 bases, with 6 bases of the junction left unmatched. The germline gives CDR1 SGDLS, CDR2 YYNGEE. The length of the CDR3 is 16 residues. CDR3 region: CASSARLAGGRNEQFF. The CDR3 DNA sequence: TGTGCCAGCAGCGCCCGACTAGCGGGGGGGCGGAATGAGCAGTTCTTC.

On this clone itself: Other DNA sequences from this sample encode an identical CDR3 as well. This CDR3 reads CSASRGGSNQPQHF. In nucleotides, the CDR3 is TGCAGTGCTAGTAGGGGGGGAAGCAATCAGCCCCAGCATTTT. V and J are TRBV20-1 and TRBJ1-5; perhaps TRBD1 as D (6 bases). Deletions cut 3 bases from V and 1 base from J, with 10 bases between. This CDR3 spans 14 amino acids. Germline V lookup: CDR1 DFQATT, CDR2 SNEGSKA (reference sequence).

The rearrangement links TRBV4-3 to TRBJ2-7; a possible D gene is TRBD2 (5 bases). This CDR3 region has 14 residues. Trimming cost V 2 bases and J 0 bases, with 8 bases left between them. The germline CDR1 and CDR2 sequences are LGHNA and YSLEER. CDR3 in DNA: TGCGCCAGCAGCCAATGGGAGAGCTCCTACGAGCAGTACTTC. As protein: CASSQWESSYEQYF.

The rearrangement uses TRBV24-1 and TRBJ2-2; D not resolved. Trimming cost V 7 bases and J 1 base, with 15 bases left between them. Germline assignment: CDR1 KGHDR and CDR2 SFDVKD. The CDR3 sequence is 16 residues long. Written as DNA, the CDR3 is TGTGCCACCAGCGACCCCGCGCGGAAGAACACCGGGGAGCTGTTTTTT. Its protein product is CATSDPARKNTGELFF.

The chain employs TRBV7-3 and TRBJ2-1, with 10 positions matching TRBD1. The CDR3 runs 15 residues. Trimming cost V 5 bases and J 4 bases; bases outside gene matches: 5. The germline V gene encodes CDR1 SGHTA and CDR2 FQGTGA. The DNA for the CDR3 is TGTGCCAGCAGCGACAGGGGGCAAGGTTACAATGAGCAGTTCTTC. Translated, it gives CASSDRGQGYNEQFF.

The CDR3 DNA sequence: TGTGCCAGCACCCCGACAGGGGACTATGGCTACACCTTC. It translates to CASTPTGDYGYTF. The J gene is TRBJ1-2, the V gene TRBV6-5, with 8 bases identical to TRBD1. This CDR3 comprises 13 residues. In germline, CDR1 is MNHEY, CDR2 SVGAGI. J gave up 3 bases and V 7 bases, and 4 bases lay outside the gene matches.

The chain joins TRBV4-1 to TRBJ1-5; no clear D. CDR3 length: 14 residues. The germline gives CDR1 MGHRA, CDR2 YSYEKL. Trimming took off 4 bases at V and 2 bases at J, with 9 bases between the two ends. CDR3 coding DNA: TGCGCCAGCAGCCCGGAGGGAGGCAATCAGCCCCAGCATTTT. Translated: CASSPEGGNQPQHF.

This chain links TRBV5-1 with TRBJ1-5; TRBD1 matches at 7 bases. Germline V lookup: CDR1 SGHRS, CDR2 YFSETQ. J was trimmed by 6 bases and V by 2 bases; bases with no gene match: 11. This CDR3 has 16 residues. This CDR3 is CASSLTTGAYIQPQHF. DNA for the CDR3: TGCGCCAGCAGCTTAACCACAGGGGCATATATTCAGCCCCAGCATTTT. Supplemented by reference TRBV5-1 and TRBJ1-5, the full variable domain reads KAGVTQTPRYLIKTRGQQVTLSCSPISGHRSVSWYQQTPGQGLQFLFEYFSETQRNKGNFPGRFSGRQFSNSRSEMNVSTLELGDSALYLCASSLTTGAYIQPQHFGDGTRLSIL.

The V gene is TRBV5-6, the J gene TRBJ2-7; D is unresolved. Germline V CDR1 and CDR2: SGHDT, YYEEEE. This CDR3 spans 13 amino acids. Trimming removed 3 bases at V and 0 bases at J, with 7 bases between. CDR3 in amino acids: CASSSLGSYEQYF. CDR3 coding DNA: TGTGCCAGCAGCTCCCTAGGCTCCTACGAGCAGTACTTC.

V and J are TRBV3-1 (or the pseudogene TRBV3-2) and TRBJ2-5, with a possible D match to TRBD2 (6 bases). Trimming took 1 base from V and 4 from J, leaving 13 bases between them. Per the germline V gene, CDR1 is LGHDT and CDR2 is YNNKEL (reference sequence). This CDR3 spans 15 amino acids. CDR3 nucleotide sequence: TGTGCCAGCAGCCAAGGGGGCCGGGGGAGAGAGACCCAGTACTTC. Translating gives CASSQGGRGRETQYF.

The J gene is TRBJ1-5, the V gene TRBV18, with D possibly TRBD1 on 6 matching bases. V was pared by 3 bases and J by 1 base, with 13 bases between. There are 16 residues in the CDR3. Per germline, CDR1 KGHSH and CDR2 LQKENI. The CDR3 DNA reads TGTGCCAGCTCACCCGTATCCCAGGGGAGCAATCAGCCCCAGCATTTT. This translates into CASSPVSQGSNQPQHF.

This clone has only one observation. The gene calls are TRBV18 and TRBJ2-1; 7 bases agree with TRBD1. Germline lookup yields CDR1 KGHSH and CDR2 LQKENI. The CDR3 extends over 13 amino acids. J lost 9 bases, V lost 2 bases, and 4 bases had no gene match. The CDR3 spells CASSPEAGGEQFF. DNA of the CDR3: TGTGCCAGCTCACCAGAGGCAGGGGGTGAGCAGTTCTTC.

This chain joins TRBV6-5 and TRBJ1-1; 7 nucleotides match TRBD1. The CDR3 totals 14 residues. V shed 6 bases, J shed 4 bases, and the junction held 8 bases outside the gene matches. Germline V gene sequence: CDR1 MNHEY, CDR2 SVGAGI. CDR3 DNA sequence: TGTGCCAGCAGCCCACAGGGGTTCCTCACTGAAGCTTTCTTT. As protein: CASSPQGFLTEAFF.

The chain carries TRBV3-1 (or the pseudogene TRBV3-2) and TRBJ2-1; D uncertain. CDR1 LGHDT and CDR2 YNNKEL come from the germline V gene (reference sequence). Trimming left V 0 bases short and J 0 bases short, with 12 bases between. The CDR3 consists of 17 residues. Here the CDR3 DNA reads TGTGCCAGCAGCCAAGATCTTTCTTCTAGCTCCTACAATGAGCAGTTCTTC. This codes for CASSQDLSSSSYNEQFF.

The V gene is TRBV29-1, the J gene TRBJ2-3; D call uncertain. Germline values: CDR1 SQVTM, CDR2 ANQGSEA. V shed 7 bases and J shed 0 bases, with 14 bases lying between them. The CDR3 runs to 14 residues. The CDR3 loop reads CSAQARFSTDTQYF. CDR3 nucleotides: TGCAGCGCCCAAGCCCGGTTTAGCACAGATACGCAGTATTTT.

V and J are TRBV9 and TRBJ2-2, with 9 bases matching TRBD2. CDR3 size: 15 residues. The J segment lost 7 bases and the V segment lost 4 bases, leaving 8 bases of the junction unmatched. In germline, CDR1 is SGDLS, CDR2 YYNGEE. CDR3 region: CASSPRTSAGGELFF. The CDR3 bases are TGTGCCAGCAGCCCGAGGACTAGCGCGGGCGGGGAGCTGTTTTTT.